This T cell receptor beta chain was sequenced for a study of blood T cell repertoires in COVID-19. On the study more broadly: The United States, Italy and Spain were the sources of the acute and convalescent COVID-19 samples.

This clone has a handful of counts. The participants were between roughly 18 and 89 years old and came from about two dozen US areas. During the 2 weeks before they entered the study, exposed participants had met someone with a PCR-confirmed or clinician-diagnosed COVID-19 case. The data were produced by immunoSEQ multiplex PCR, yet TCRdb's version contains in-frame clones alone and is incomplete. The sample comprises approximately 220,000 clones, 80% to 90% of which are singletons, and approximately 4.9% rests with the top ten. V gave up 3 bases and J gave up 4 bases; unmatched junction bases: 4. The CDR3 is 14 residues long. Germline loops: CDR1 MGHDK, CDR2 SYGVNS.

Material: PBMCs or T cells enriched from blood (not recorded which). This receptor was identified in a woman in her forties or fifties who had been exposed to COVID-19. The chain combines TRBV25-1 with TRBJ1-2; 8 bases are shared with TRBD1. The DNA of the CDR3 is TGTGCCAGCAGTGACAGGGGGCTGGGCTATGGCTACACCTTC. Encoded protein: CASSDRGLGYGYTF.